This T cell receptor (beta chain) derives from a study of blood T cell repertoires in COVID-19. Study background: PBMCs, B-cell-depleted T cells, or T cells were the source of the cDNA or gDNA that made up the material.

Trimming at V came to 5 bases and at J to 3 bases, leaving 7 bases not matched to a gene. The CDR3 consists of 15 residues. Germline-derived CDR1 and CDR2 are SNHLY and FYNNEI. The method was immunoSEQ multiplex PCR; TCRdb's version includes in-frame clones alone and lacks a portion of them. The sample includes some 170,000 clones, approximately 80% of them seen just once. This receptor was obtained from a human donor in a cohort sampled during active COVID-19. The chain recombines TRBV2 with TRBJ2-5; 9 bases are shared with TRBD2. The sample comprised peripheral blood. The CDR3 DNA reads as TGTGCCAGCAGTCTGGGGGCTAGCGGGAAAGAGACCCAGTACTTC. Protein: CASSLGASGKETQYF.